This T cell receptor beta chain came from a study of cytomegalovirus exposure and HLA in healthy donors. It was with 60 Vbeta and 13 Jbeta primers that the PCR ran. Libraries were prepared by immunoSEQ multiplex PCR; TCRdb keeps only in-frame clonotypes and omits some of them. This sample carries 160,000 or so clones, around 64% of them seen once, and the ten largest clones take approximately 2.5%. Sequencing was done on a sample of PBMCs. The source of this sequence is a woman aged 25 to 39 in good health and CMV-seronegative.

CDR3 region: CASRPTGRSGYTF. CDR3 sequence (DNA): TGTGCCAGCAGACCGACAGGGAGGAGTGGCTACACCTTC. The chain combines TRBV6-5 with TRBJ1-2, with 7 bases lining up with TRBD1. The CDR3 has 13 amino acids. Germline V CDR1 and CDR2: MNHEY, SVGAGI. V dropped 6 bases and J dropped 7; count of bases not matched to a gene: 8.